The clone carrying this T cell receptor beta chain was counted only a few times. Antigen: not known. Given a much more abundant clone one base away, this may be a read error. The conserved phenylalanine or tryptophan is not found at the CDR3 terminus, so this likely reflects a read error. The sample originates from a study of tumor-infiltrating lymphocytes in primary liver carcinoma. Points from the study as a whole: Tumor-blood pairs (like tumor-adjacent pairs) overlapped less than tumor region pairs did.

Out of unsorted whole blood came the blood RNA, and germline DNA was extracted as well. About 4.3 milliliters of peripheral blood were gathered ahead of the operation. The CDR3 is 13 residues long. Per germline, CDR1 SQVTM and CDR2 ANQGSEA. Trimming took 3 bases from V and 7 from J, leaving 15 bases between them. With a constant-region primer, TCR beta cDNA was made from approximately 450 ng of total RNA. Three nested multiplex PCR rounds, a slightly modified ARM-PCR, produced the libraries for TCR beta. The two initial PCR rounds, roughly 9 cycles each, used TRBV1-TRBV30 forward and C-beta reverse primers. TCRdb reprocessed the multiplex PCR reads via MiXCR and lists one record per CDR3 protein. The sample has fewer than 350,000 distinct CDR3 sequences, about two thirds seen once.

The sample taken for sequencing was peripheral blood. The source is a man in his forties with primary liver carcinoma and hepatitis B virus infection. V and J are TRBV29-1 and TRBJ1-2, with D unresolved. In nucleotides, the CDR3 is TGCAGCGTTGACGATTACACCGGTGGTGGCTACACCCTC. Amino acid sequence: CSVDDYTGGGYTL.